The entry below describes one T cell receptor beta chain. The clone's antigen remains unknown. Base qualities are not provided; no much larger clone lies one nucleotide away. Library generation was performed with 5' RACE. Reads for this sample came from an Illumina HiSeq 2500. A second 7 to 11 cycle PCR used a sample-barcoded 5' primer and a J-beta primer mix. Each TCR beta cDNA molecule received a unique molecular identifier from a template-switch 5' adaptor carrying 12 random nucleotides. Each sample yielded at least 2.5 million CDR3-containing paired-end reads. The Mint cDNA synthesis kit, primed by a TRBC-specific oligonucleotide, was used to synthesize first-strand cDNA from all RNA. After uracil-DNA glycosylase treatment, a first 18-cycle PCR used universal primers M1SS and BC2_uni_R on all cDNA. In the source study's methods: For normalization, 1 million high-quality reads were randomly selected from each sample, with every read carrying a distinct molecular identifier. Instead of being binned into consensus sequences, reads that shared molecular identifiers were thrown out. MiTCR, run with a Q25 quality threshold and the strictest error-elimination algorithm, handled CDR3 identification, clonotype clustering and error correction. A nonparametric unseen species model with Euler transformation was used to estimate a lower bound on total TCR beta diversity. The public reads were reanalyzed by TCRdb: fastp trimming at Q25, MiXCR alignment, in-frame beta chains only. Every CDR3 protein is listed once, alongside the most common genes and DNA of its rows. These V and J calls derive from TCRdb rather than the authors' analysis. This sample is represented by about 800,000 distinct CDR3 sequences; around 25% of them were singletons. More than 3% of the sample lies in the top ten.

CDR1 and CDR2, looked up from the germline V gene, are KGHSH and LQKENI. From the cysteine up to the phenylalanine, the CDR3 has a length of 14 residues. The retained sequence is limited to the CDR3, 42 bases, with the frame set at the first base. From V the trimming removes 5 bases and from J it removes 2 bases, while the gene matches leave 6 bases of the junction unaccounted for. Donors were 30 to 45 systemically healthy Caucasian individuals from Russia aged 6 to 90 years. Each donor gave ten milliliters of peripheral blood, drawn into EDTA-treated Vacutainer tubes. Ficoll-Paque density-gradient centrifugation was used to isolate PBMCs, with at least 7 million per sample. Total RNA was extracted from PBMCs with Trizol reagent, with at least 6 micrograms obtained per sample. For every donor, flow cytometry on a PBMC aliquot measured the percentage of naive CD45RAhigh/CD27high T cells. This sample stems from a study of blood T cells in healthy people across ages (dated by TCRdb to the mid-2010s). Concerning the study at large: In model experiments, roughly one uniquely barcoded TCR beta cDNA molecule per two T cells was captured by template switching. To track age-related changes in TCR beta repertoire diversity, the study relied on deep sequencing normalized with unique cDNA molecular identifiers. Donors were grouped into four age groups: young (average 16 years), middle-aged (around 39), aged (approximately 58) and long-lived (approximately 78). For two donors (one aged 18 to 30 and one aged 80 or older), the study analyzed two additional independent replicas of 1 million unique cDNA reads from the same blood draw.

Here is what the overall study found, with its caveats: Compared with the aged group, the long-lived group had more naive CD4+ T cells, fewer expanded clones and increased TCR diversity, suggesting age selection. As age increased, observed TCR beta diversity per million T cells dropped in a roughly linear way, and a significant reduction was already evident by age around 41. Because the CMV infection status of the donors was unknown, age-related changes in expanded clonotypes may potentially have been confounded. Estimates of total diversity based on one million sequenced T cells were considered lower bounds and underestimates. Conclusive comparison of naive and antigen-experienced compartments was prevented by the profiling of bulk unsorted PBMCs. The percentage of naive T cells measured by flow cytometry correlated strongly with observed TCR beta diversity.

Separately, the same data were catalogued under a study of T cells of mothers and their children. That second publication adds: Nine systemically healthy Caucasian individuals, comprising three mothers and their six children, were included as donors. cDNA synthesis consumed the entire amount of extracted RNA, loaded at around 1.5 ug RNA in each 15 ul reaction. Sample barcodes and 2-4 random nucleotides were added via the M1S primer in the second PCR. More than 8 million TCR beta CDR3 reads were obtained from each mother, and some 3.3 million reads were obtained from each child. Thymic selection similarly shapes TCR recombination output in related and unrelated pairs, with minor effect from inherited differences. Related mother-child pairs always showed normalized repertoire overlap that was slightly higher than in unrelated mother-child pairs, though the difference was never significant. With a sensitivity of about 100 clones per million clonotypes, no persistent microchimeric T cell clones were detected. To look for features that set related mother-child pairs apart from unrelated individuals, the researchers ran deep NGS to compare the TCR beta repertoires of mothers and children. On average, the children were roughly 11 +/- 4 years old, while the mothers were about 40 +/- 4 years old. After adapters were ligated using NEBNext reagents, the libraries underwent 100+100 nt paired-end sequencing on an Illumina HiSeq 2000. Mother and child libraries were prepared a month apart and sequenced in separate runs to prevent cross-contamination. Each donor had between about 450,000 and 2,300,000 distinct TCR beta clonotypes identified. Naive TCR beta clonotypes were estimated from low-frequency clonotypes matched to each donor's FACS-determined naive share, without sorting.

The sequence was obtained from a boy aged 5 to 17 in good health. The chain was built from TRBV18 and TRBJ2-7; the junction holds 7 bases that match TRBD1. The sample taken for sequencing was blood. The CDR3 corresponds to CASSGGQFPYEQYF. The sequenced DNA is TGTGCCAGCTCAGGGGGACAGTTCCCCTACGAGCAGTACTTC. When the CDR3 is completed using the reference TRBV18 and TRBJ2-7 genes on either side, the full variable domain is NAGVMQNPRHLVRRRGQEARLRCSPMKGHSHVYWYRQLPEEGLKFMVYLQKENIIDESGMPKERFSAEFPKEGPSILRIQQVVRGDSAAYFCASSGGQFPYEQYFGPGTRLTVT.